This T cell receptor (beta chain) originates from a study of blood T cell repertoires in COVID-19. Enrollees, about 18 to 100 years old, lived in 24 US areas. Participants' own reports of clinical history determined their cohort assignment. The CDR3 has 14 residues. Trimming cost V 2 bases and J 14 bases; bases outside gene matches: 10. Per the germline V gene, CDR1 is ENHRY and CDR2 is SYGVKD. In the authors' workflow: Reference gene primer amplification yielded estimated nucleated cell counts. This table comes from immunoSEQ multiplex PCR, and its TCRdb copy is limited to in-frame clones, with some not included. The D gene and trimming were derived from the DNA, and the V and J assignments and clone size from that table. The sample yields 300,000 to 400,000 clones, 80% to 90% seen once.

This sequence joins TRBV10-3 and TRBJ2-1; 9 bases are shared with TRBD2. Sequenced: PBMCs or T cells enriched from blood (not recorded which). The receptor's source is a woman in her forties with acute COVID-19. The CDR3 protein is CAISEKLAGGWEFF. In DNA, the CDR3 is TGTGCCATCAGTGAGAAACTAGCGGGTGGATGGGAGTTCTTC.